The TCR beta chain described here comes from a study of blood T cell repertoires in COVID-19. Overall study: Material from acute and convalescent COVID-19 was sourced from the United States, Italy and Spain. T cells, B-cell-depleted T cells, or PBMCs provided the cDNA or gDNA that served as material.

Per the study methods: Using reference gene primer amplification, nucleated cell counts were estimated. Clones were read by immunoSEQ multiplex PCR, and TCRdb kept only the in-frame ones, dropping some. V and J calls and clone size are as listed in that table; D and trimming were resolved from the DNA. There are more than 110,000 clones in the sample; roughly 82% occur only once, and roughly 14% lies in the top ten. The CDR3 is made up of 14 amino acids. The specimen sequenced was peripheral blood. The gene calls are TRBV21-1 and TRBJ1-5; the D call in the table, TRBD1, was not verified against the DNA. TRBV21-1 is given as a pseudogene. The TCR comes from an elderly man with acute or convalescent COVID-19. The CDR3 here is CASSKGPSRQPQHF. CDR3 nucleotides: TGTGCCAGCAGCAAAGGGCCGTCTCGTCAGCCCCAGCATTTT.